The T cell receptor beta chain described here comes from a study of T cell responses to AZD1222 COVID-19 vaccine. General observations from the study: Repertoire collection took place solely once the T cell response had peaked. Spike-specific TCRs gained breadth and depth after people received two AZD1222 doses. Mostly white British, mostly female donors; authors suggested clonal diversity may be underestimated.

CDR3 length equals 14 residues. The germline CDR1 and CDR2 sequences are WNHNN and SYGVQD (reference sequence). The V end lost 0 bases, the J end lost 2 bases, and 5 bases lay between the germline ends. Points on this clone: Its antigen is currently unknown.

Clones were read by immunoSEQ multiplex PCR, and TCRdb kept only the in-frame ones, dropping some. The repertoire has approximately 90,000 clones, more than 80% of them found once; the top ten carry about 13%. The clonotype comes from an adult in good health. This material consisted of peripheral blood, taken on day 0 of AZD1222 vaccination. The chain links TRBV10-1 to TRBJ1-5; possible D gene TRBD1, 5 bases. The CDR3 region is CASSESGGNQPQHF. CDR3 coding DNA: TGCGCCAGCAGTGAGTCGGGGGGCAATCAGCCCCAGCATTTT.